These 15 T cell receptor beta chains were sequenced from one sample in a study of blood T cell repertoires in COVID-19. The method was immunoSEQ multiplex PCR; TCRdb's version includes in-frame clones alone and lacks a portion of them. The data contain 150,000 to 170,000 clones, around 85% of them singletons. Sequenced material: peripheral blood. The origin of the receptors is a man aged 60 to 69 with COVID-19, enrolled during active disease.

The chain has TRBV19 and TRBJ1-5; D is unresolved. CDR3 length equals 15 residues. V was pared by 6 bases and J by 4 bases, with 16 bases between. Per germline, CDR1 LNHDA and CDR2 SQIVND (reference sequence). Here the CDR3 reads CASSDTRGGNQPQHF. Here the CDR3 DNA reads TGTGCCAGTAGCGACACCCGGGGAGGGAATCAGCCCCAGCATTTT.

V is TRBV5-1 and J is TRBJ2-7, with TRBD1 matching over 8 bases. Germline-derived CDR1 and CDR2 are SGHRS and YFSETQ. This CDR3 is built from 16 residues. V gave up 0 bases and J gave up 1 base; unmatched junction bases: 6. CDR3 bases: TGCGCCAGCAGCTTGGCCACTGGGACAGGTTCCTACGAGCAGTACTTC. Its translation is CASSLATGTGSYEQYF.

The V gene is TRBV18, the J gene TRBJ2-7; possible D gene TRBD1, 6 bases. The CDR3 extends over 13 amino acids. Germline loops: CDR1 KGHSH, CDR2 LQKENI. Trimming shortened V by 4 bases and J by 6 bases, and 13 bases separated the two germline ends. CDR3 coding DNA: TGTGCCAGCTCACAGGGGGTAAATGGCGAGCAGTACTTC. Encoded protein: CASSQGVNGEQYF.

The rearrangement links TRBV28 to TRBJ2-7; TRBD2 aligns across 10 bases. The J segment lost 6 bases and the V segment lost 4 bases, leaving 12 bases of the junction unmatched. This CDR3 has 16 residues. Germline CDR1 MDHEN, CDR2 SYDVKM. CDR3 nucleotide sequence: TGTGCCAGCAGTTCCCCAGCTAGCGGGGGTGTTGGCGAGCAGTACTTC. This translates into CASSSPASGGVGEQYF.

V is TRBV20-1 and J is TRBJ2-5; TRBD2 agrees at 8 bases. CDR3 length equals 12 residues. Germline CDR1 and CDR2: DFQATT and SNEGSKA (reference sequence). The trim removed 6 bases at V and 3 bases at J, leaving 3 bases unmatched. CDR3 residues: CSASSGKETQYF. In nucleotides, the CDR3 is TGCAGTGCGAGTAGCGGGAAAGAGACCCAGTACTTC.

The CDR3 loop reads CATSSPSGPQGPQHF. CDR3 nucleotides: TGTGCCACCAGTTCCCCTTCGGGCCCCCAGGGGCCCCAGCATTTT. This chain joins TRBV24-1 and TRBJ1-5, with D tentatively TRBD1 (5 bases). This CDR3 is built from 15 residues. Germline V CDR1 and CDR2: KGHDR, SFDVKD. Between the trimmed V and J ends, which lost 6 bases and 9 bases, there was a span of 20 bases.

The J gene is TRBJ2-3, the V gene TRBV5-8; TRBD2 matches 8 bases. The CDR3 is 16 residues long. The germline CDR1 and CDR2 sequences are SGHTS and YDEGEE. V was clipped by 0 bases and J by 1 base; unmatched bases: 4. The CDR3, as DNA: TGTGCCAGCAGCTTGGCATCGACTAGCGGCACAGATACGCAGTATTTT. Translating it yields CASSLASTSGTDTQYF.

CDR3 amino acids: CASSLDNGLGTTGELFF. In DNA form, the CDR3 reads TGTGCCAGCAGCTTAGATAATGGACTAGGGACTACCGGGGAGCTGTTTTTT. The chain combines TRBV7-2 with TRBJ2-2; TRBD2 agrees at 7 bases. The ends lost 1 base at V and 5 bases at J; junction bases unmatched: 10. The CDR3 totals 17 residues. CDR1 is SGHTA and CDR2 is FQGNSA in the germline V gene.

This clone appeared once. This chain connects TRBV4-2 to TRBJ2-5, with D possibly being TRBD2 (6 bases). Germline loops: CDR1 LGHNA, CDR2 YNFKEQ. Trimming left V 4 bases short and J 1 base short, with 13 bases between. The CDR3 is made up of 15 amino acids. The CDR3 loop reads CASSPSGQPQETQYF. The CDR3 DNA reads as TGTGCCAGCAGCCCGAGCGGGCAGCCCCAAGAGACCCAGTACTTC.

CDR3 sequence: CSVSTGSGNQPQHF. The DNA for the CDR3 is TGCAGCGTATCCACAGGGAGCGGCAATCAGCCCCAGCATTTT. This rearrangement joins TRBV29-1 to TRBJ1-5; perhaps TRBD1 as D (6 bases). Germline CDR1 SQVTM, CDR2 ANQGSEA. V was pared by 6 bases and J by 2 bases, with 14 bases between. The CDR3 has 14 amino acids.

V is TRBV27 and J is TRBJ1-2, with a weak D call TRBD1 (5 bases). The CDR3 totals 15 residues. The germline V gene encodes CDR1 MNHEY and CDR2 SMNVEV (reference sequence). V lost 2 bases and J 7 bases, leaving 17 bases between the germline ends. The CDR3 region is CASSLQADRRGGYTF. The DNA for the CDR3 is TGTGCCAGCAGTTTACAGGCGGACCGAAGGGGTGGCTACACCTTC.

A few counts support this clone. The CDR3 DNA sequence: TGTGCCAGCAGCTTACACACGGCTTTCTTT. It yields the protein CASSLHTAFF. The chain is built from TRBV7-2 and TRBJ1-1; D unresolved. The germline V gene encodes CDR1 SGHTA and CDR2 FQGNSA. V lost 2 bases to trimming and J lost 11 bases, with 6 bases between them. The CDR3 runs to 10 residues.

The genes are TRBV7-6 and TRBJ2-2; D not certain. Trimming pared 5 bases from V and 0 bases from J, leaving 10 bases between. This CDR3 has 15 residues. Germline V gene lookup returns CDR1 SGHVS and CDR2 FNYEAQ. The CDR3, as DNA: TGTGCCAGCAGCCAGATTCGGGCGAACACCGGGGAGCTGTTTTTT. As protein: CASSQIRANTGELFF.

The rearrangement joins TRBV4-3 to TRBJ1-2; D is undetermined. Per germline, CDR1 LGHNA and CDR2 YSLEER. This CDR3 comprises 14 residues. The V and J ends lost 0 bases and 4 bases respectively, with 9 bases between them. The CDR3 sequence: CASSQDPQVYGYTF. DNA of the CDR3: TGCGCCAGCAGCCAAGATCCCCAGGTCTATGGCTACACCTTC.

This sequence joins TRBV21-1 and TRBJ2-7; no DNA check was done on the table's D call, TRBD1. TRBV21-1 is deemed a pseudogene. The CDR3 extends over 17 amino acids. This chain's CDR3 is CASSKVLHAGIVYEQYF. The CDR3 bases are TGTGCCAGCAGCAAAGTGTTACATGCAGGGATCGTATACGAGCAGTACTTC.